The T cell receptor (beta chain) under discussion was sequenced for a study of OX40 agonist ivuxolimab in advanced cancers. General study results and limits: Low normalized clonal expansion also occurred in some nonresponding patients. The study observed clonal expansion of CD4+ and CD8+ blood T cells by week 6 at 0.1 to 3.0 mg/kg.

Germline V gene sequence: CDR1 SGHAT, CDR2 FQNNGV. With V trimmed by 3 bases and J by 4 bases, 2 bases remained unmatched. This CDR3 comprises 14 residues. A remark on this clone: Antigen specificity is unknown.

Only in-frame clones appear in the TCRdb table, and some are missing; sequencing was by immunoSEQ multiplex PCR. The data hold 40,000 to 55,000 clones, with around 90% observed a single time. V usage is TRBV11-2 and J usage is TRBJ1-3, with 8 bases identical to TRBD1. The receptor comes from an adult with an advanced solid tumor such as melanoma, head and neck, liver or kidney cancer. Sample: CD4+ or CD8+ T cells sorted from blood, taken in a trial of the OX40 agonist ivuxolimab. This chain's CDR3 is CASSLTGEGNTIYF. For the CDR3, the DNA is TGTGCCAGCAGCTTGACAGGGGAAGGAAACACCATATATTTT.